Included here is one T cell receptor (beta chain) sequence, with context. The repertoire was sequenced with immunoSEQ multiplex PCR; TCRdb's copy has only in-frame clones and lacks some. The data hold under 200,000 clones, with around 86% observed a single time. This CDR3 is built from 14 residues. Trimming removed 0 bases from V and 10 bases from J; junction bases left unmatched: 6. CDR1 is SGHDN and CDR2 is FVKESK in the germline V gene. The entry originates in a study of blood T cell repertoires in COVID-19. The clonotype comes from a man aged 35 to 55 with acute COVID-19. What was sequenced was PBMCs or T cells enriched from blood (not recorded which). The chain recombines TRBV14 with TRBJ2-1, with 7 positions matching TRBD2. DNA for the CDR3: TGTGCCAGCAGCCAAGATCTCGGGGGGTTCGAGCAGTTCTTC. This translates into CASSQDLGGFEQFF.